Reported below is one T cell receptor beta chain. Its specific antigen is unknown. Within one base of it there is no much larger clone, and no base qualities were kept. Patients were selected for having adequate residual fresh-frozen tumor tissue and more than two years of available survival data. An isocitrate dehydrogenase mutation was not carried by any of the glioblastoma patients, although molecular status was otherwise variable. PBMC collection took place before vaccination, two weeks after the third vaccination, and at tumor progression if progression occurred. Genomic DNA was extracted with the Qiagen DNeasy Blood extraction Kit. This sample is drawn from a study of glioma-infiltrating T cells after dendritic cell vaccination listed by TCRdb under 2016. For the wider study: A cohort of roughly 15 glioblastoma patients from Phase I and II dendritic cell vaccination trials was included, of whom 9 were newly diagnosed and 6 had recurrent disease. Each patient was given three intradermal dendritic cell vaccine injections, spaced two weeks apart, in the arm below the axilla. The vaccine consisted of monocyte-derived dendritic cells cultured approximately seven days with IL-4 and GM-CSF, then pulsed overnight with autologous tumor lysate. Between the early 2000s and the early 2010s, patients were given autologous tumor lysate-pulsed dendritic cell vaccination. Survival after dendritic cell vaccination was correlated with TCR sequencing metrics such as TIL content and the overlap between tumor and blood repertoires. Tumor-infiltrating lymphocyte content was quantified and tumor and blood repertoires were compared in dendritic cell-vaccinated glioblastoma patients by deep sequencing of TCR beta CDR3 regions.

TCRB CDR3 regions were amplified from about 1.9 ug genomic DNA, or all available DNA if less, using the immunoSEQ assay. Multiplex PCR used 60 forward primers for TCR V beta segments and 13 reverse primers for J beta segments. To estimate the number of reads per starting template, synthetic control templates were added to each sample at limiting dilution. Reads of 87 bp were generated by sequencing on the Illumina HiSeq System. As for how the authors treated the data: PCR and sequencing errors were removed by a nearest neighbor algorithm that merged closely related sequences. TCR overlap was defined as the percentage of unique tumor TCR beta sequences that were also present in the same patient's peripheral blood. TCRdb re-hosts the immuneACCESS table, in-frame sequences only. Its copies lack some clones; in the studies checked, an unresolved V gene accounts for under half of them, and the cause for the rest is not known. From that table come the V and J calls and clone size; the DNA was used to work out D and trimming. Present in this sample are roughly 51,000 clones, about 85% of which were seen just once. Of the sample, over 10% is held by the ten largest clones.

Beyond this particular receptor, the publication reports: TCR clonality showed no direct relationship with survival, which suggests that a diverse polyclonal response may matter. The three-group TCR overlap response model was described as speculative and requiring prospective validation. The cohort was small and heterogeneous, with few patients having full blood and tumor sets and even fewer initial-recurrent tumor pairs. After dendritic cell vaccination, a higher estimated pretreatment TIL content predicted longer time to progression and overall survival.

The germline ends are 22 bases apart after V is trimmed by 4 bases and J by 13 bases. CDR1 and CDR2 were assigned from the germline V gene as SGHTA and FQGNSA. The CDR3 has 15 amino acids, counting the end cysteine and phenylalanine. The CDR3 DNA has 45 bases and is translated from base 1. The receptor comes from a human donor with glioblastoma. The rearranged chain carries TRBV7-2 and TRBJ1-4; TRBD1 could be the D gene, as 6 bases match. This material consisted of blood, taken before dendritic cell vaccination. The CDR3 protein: CASSSSGTLKGRLFF. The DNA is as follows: TGTGCCAGCAGCTCCTCCGGGACATTAAAAGGTAGACTGTTTTTT. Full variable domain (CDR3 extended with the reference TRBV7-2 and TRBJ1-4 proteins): GAGVSQSPSNKVTEKGKDVELRCDPISGHTALYWYRQSLGQGLEFLIYFQGNSAPDKSGLPSDRFSAERTGGSVSTLTIQRTQQEDSAVYLCASSSSGTLKGRLFFGSGTQLSVL.